This TCR beta chain stems from a study of T cell changes during pregnancy in multiple sclerosis. Trimming left V 8 bases short and J 8 bases short, with 16 bases between. There are 14 residues in the CDR3. The germline V gene has CDR1 LNHDA and CDR2 SQIVND (reference sequence). Data came from immunoSEQ multiplex PCR; TCRdb stores just in-frame clones and leaves some out. The sample records 35,000 to 45,000 clones, 70% to 90% being singletons. The table lists this clone with a few counts. The chain couples TRBV19 to TRBJ1-6, with unresolved D. The source is a female donor with multiple sclerosis, enrolled in a pregnancy study. This sample comprised CD4+ T cells from peripheral blood mononuclear cells, obtained before pregnancy. CDR3 nucleotide sequence: TGTGCCAGTGGCCATCGTGTCCCCCATTCACCCCTCCACTTT. Its protein is CASGHRVPHSPLHF. The whole variable domain, remainder taken from reference TRBV19 and TRBJ1-6, is DGGITQSPKYLFRKEGQNVTLSCEQNLNHDAMYWYRQDPGQGLRLIYYSQIVNDFQKGDIAEGYSVSREKKESFPLTVTSAQKNPTAFYLCASGHRVPHSPLHFGNGTRLTVT.